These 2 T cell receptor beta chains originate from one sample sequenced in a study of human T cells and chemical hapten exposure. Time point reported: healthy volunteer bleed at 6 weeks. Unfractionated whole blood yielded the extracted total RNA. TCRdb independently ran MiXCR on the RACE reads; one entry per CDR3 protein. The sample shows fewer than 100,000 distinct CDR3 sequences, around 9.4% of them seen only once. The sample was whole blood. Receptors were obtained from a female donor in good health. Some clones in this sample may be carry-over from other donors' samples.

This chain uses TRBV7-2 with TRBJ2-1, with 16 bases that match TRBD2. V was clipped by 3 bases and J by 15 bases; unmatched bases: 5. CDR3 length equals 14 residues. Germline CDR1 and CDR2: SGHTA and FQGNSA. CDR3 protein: CASSFGTSGGGRFF. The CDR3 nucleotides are TGTGCCAGCAGCTTTGGGACTAGCGGGGGGGGCCGGTTCTTC.

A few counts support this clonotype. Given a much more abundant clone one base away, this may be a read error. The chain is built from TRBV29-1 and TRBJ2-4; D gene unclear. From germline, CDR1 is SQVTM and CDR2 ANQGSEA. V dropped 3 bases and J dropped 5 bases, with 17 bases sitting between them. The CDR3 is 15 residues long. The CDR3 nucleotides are TGCAGCGTTGAGATGCCCGCTCGCACACAAAACATTCAGTACTTC. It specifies CSVEMPARTQNIQYF.